Below are 15 T cell receptor beta chains sequenced from a single sample in a study of blood T cell repertoires in COVID-19. Sequencing was performed with immunoSEQ multiplex PCR; in TCRdb, only in-frame clones are kept and a portion is missing. The sample has 350,000 to 450,000 clones, about 91% seen once. The sequenced material came from peripheral blood. These receptors originate from a woman between 40 and 55 years old with COVID-19, enrolled during active disease.

J is TRBJ1-5 and V is TRBV5-4, with D possibly being TRBD1 (5 bases). The ends were cut back, 1 base at V and 7 bases at J, with 6 bases in the middle. This CDR3 comprises 12 residues. Per the germline V gene, CDR1 is SGHNT and CDR2 is YYREEE (reference sequence). The CDR3 region is CASSLWGQPQHF. The CDR3 DNA is TGTGCCAGCAGCTTGTGGGGCCAGCCCCAGCATTTT.

The genes are TRBV5-8 and TRBJ1-2; 10 positions agree with TRBD1. Germline loops: CDR1 SGHTS, CDR2 YDEGEE. The V gene end was trimmed by 1 base and the J gene end by 4 bases; junction bases not matched to a gene: 7. The CDR3 runs 16 residues. The CDR3: CASSLTTRQGAYGYTF. In DNA, the CDR3 is TGTGCCAGCAGCTTGACGACCCGACAGGGGGCCTATGGCTACACCTTC.

The V gene is TRBV5-6, the J gene TRBJ1-3, with TRBD1 as a possible D gene (6 bases). The V end was cut by 2 bases, the J end by 2 bases, with 14 bases between. The CDR3 is made up of 16 amino acids. Germline values: CDR1 SGHDT, CDR2 YYEEEE. CDR3 bases: TGTGCCAGCAGCTTATACTGGGACATCACTGGAAACACCATATATTTT. The encoded protein is CASSLYWDITGNTIYF.

This chain connects TRBV19 to TRBJ2-1; 9 bases are a match to TRBD2. Germline lookup yields CDR1 LNHDA and CDR2 SQIVND (reference sequence). The trim removed 1 base at V and 13 bases at J, leaving 11 bases unmatched. This CDR3 spans 15 amino acids. The CDR3 DNA reads as TGTGCCAGTAGTATAGGGGGGCTAGCGGGGCGGCTCCAGTTCTTC. As protein: CASSIGGLAGRLQFF.

The V gene is TRBV14, the J gene TRBJ2-7; tentatively, D is TRBD1 (6 bases). This CDR3 comprises 14 residues. CDR1 is SGHDN, CDR2 FVKESK, per germline. With 2 bases removed from V and 3 bases from J, the gap between germline ends came to 11 bases. CDR3 protein: CASSQIGQHYEQYF. CDR3 bases: TGTGCCAGCAGCCAAATAGGACAGCACTACGAGCAGTACTTC.

Worth noting for this clone: In the same sample, other DNA sequences code for this CDR3. The chain employs TRBV27 and TRBJ2-5; tentatively, D is TRBD2 (6 bases). The CDR3 is 13 amino acids. Trimming left V 3 bases short and J 4 bases short, with 9 bases between. Germline CDR1 is MNHEY and CDR2 is SMNVEV (reference sequence). The CDR3 spells CASSLLGGETQYF. DNA for the CDR3: TGTGCCAGCAGTTTGCTCGGGGGAGAGACCCAGTACTTC.

V is TRBV9 and J is TRBJ2-5, with TRBD2 matching 14 bases. This CDR3 is 15 amino acids long. The ends lost 4 bases at V and 3 bases at J; junction bases unmatched: 2. Germline CDR1 and CDR2: SGDLS and YYNGEE. As DNA, the CDR3 is TGTGCCAGCAGCCCGGGACTAGCGGGAGAAGAGACCCAGTACTTC. This encodes CASSPGLAGEETQYF.

The genes are TRBV27 and TRBJ2-1, with 10 bases fitting TRBD1. In germline, CDR1 is MNHEY, CDR2 SMNVEV (reference sequence). After removal of 8 bases from V and 3 bases from J, the junction contained 7 bases not matched to a gene. CDR3 length: 15 residues. The CDR3 loop reads CASAGTGVLYNEQFF. As DNA, the CDR3 is TGTGCCAGCGCCGGGACAGGGGTCCTCTACAATGAGCAGTTCTTC.

This clone was observed once. V usage is TRBV7-2 and J usage is TRBJ2-7; tentatively, D is TRBD1 (5 bases). This CDR3 is 15 amino acids long. Germline V CDR1 and CDR2: SGHTA, FQGNSA. Between the trimmed V and J ends, which lost 3 bases and 3 bases, there was a span of 15 bases. The CDR3 sequence: CASSFPQGVDYEQYF. The CDR3 DNA sequence: TGTGCCAGCAGCTTCCCTCAGGGTGTGGACTACGAGCAGTACTTC.

This chain links TRBV28 with TRBJ1-2; D possibly corresponds to TRBD1 (6 bases). Looked up from germline, CDR1 is MDHEN and CDR2 is SYDVKM. Trimming took 6 bases from V and 7 from J, leaving 21 bases between them. CDR3 length: 15 amino acids. The CDR3 reads CASSRDGAGEGGYTF. The DNA for the CDR3 is TGTGCCAGCAGCCGCGACGGGGCAGGGGAAGGTGGCTACACCTTC.

The chain recombines TRBV18 with TRBJ1-2, with unresolved D. V was pared by 4 bases and J by 2 bases, with 8 bases between. CDR3 length equals 13 residues. CDR1 is KGHSH, CDR2 LQKENI, per germline. The CDR3 nucleotides read TGTGCCAGCTCACGAGGACTAAACTATGGCTACACCTTC. Translated: CASSRGLNYGYTF.

Only one count was recorded for this clone. The V call is TRBV5-6, the J call TRBJ1-1; no reliable D call. Trimming cost V 4 bases and J 6 bases, with 13 bases left between them. This CDR3 comprises 13 residues. Germline lookup yields CDR1 SGHDT and CDR2 YYEEEE. CDR3 residues: CASSRDRVPEAFF. CDR3 DNA: TGTGCCAGCAGCCGTGATCGAGTACCTGAAGCTTTCTTT. The full variable domain, completed using reference TRBV5-6 and TRBJ1-1, is DAGVTQSPTHLIKTRGQQVTLRCSPKSGHDTVSWYQQALGQGPQFIFQYYEEEERQRGNFPDRFSGHQFPNYSSELNVNALLLGDSALYLCASSRDRVPEAFFGQGTRLTVV.

The chain combines TRBV5-1 with TRBJ1-3; 7 bases are a match to TRBD1. The CDR3 consists of 18 residues. The germline CDR1 and CDR2 sequences are SGHRS and YFSETQ. Trimming took 0 bases from V and 0 from J; bases not matched to a gene: 9. The CDR3 nucleotides read TGCGCCAGCAGCTTGGCGACAGGGCACTTGAGCTCTGGAAACACCATATATTTT. Translating it yields CASSLATGHLSSGNTIYF.

This chain joins TRBV7-8 and TRBJ2-1; 9 nucleotides agree with TRBD2. CDR3 length: 15 amino acids. CDR1 is SGHVS, CDR2 FQNEAQ, per germline. Trimming cost V 4 bases and J 4 bases; bases outside gene matches: 5. The CDR3 here is CASSSGTSTYNEQFF. Written as DNA, the CDR3 is TGTGCCAGCAGCTCCGGGACTAGCACGTACAATGAGCAGTTCTTC.

This sequence joins TRBV5-1 and TRBJ1-1; a weak D match, TRBD1 (6 bases). The V end was cut by 3 bases, the J end by 0 bases, with 6 bases between. This CDR3 contains 13 residues. The germline V gene has CDR1 SGHRS and CDR2 YFSETQ. CDR3 loop: CASSSGVNTEAFF. CDR3 DNA: TGCGCCAGCAGCTCAGGGGTGAACACTGAAGCTTTCTTT.